These 9 T cell receptor beta chains share one sample of origin, sequenced in a study of long-term antiretroviral therapy in people with HIV. With survey level as its setting, the immunoSEQ assay was v3.0. Measured with immunoSEQ multiplex PCR; TCRdb has only the in-frame clones, and not every one. The profile shows 10,000 to 15,000 clones, about 88% of them singletons. The sample in question was unsorted PBMCs, obtained 2.1 years after starting antiretroviral therapy. All receptors come from a middle-aged woman with HIV.

J is TRBJ1-1 and V is TRBV4-3; D is perhaps TRBD1 (6 bases). Germline values: CDR1 LGHNA, CDR2 YSLEER. V was clipped by 3 bases and J by 7 bases, with 21 bases between them. The CDR3 loop spans 16 amino acids. CDR3 residues: CASSQDTGTPRGEAFF. The CDR3 DNA follows: TGCGCCAGCAGCCAGGACACCGGGACACCCAGGGGTGAAGCTTTCTTT.

V is TRBV5-1 and J is TRBJ2-3, with D possibly being TRBD2 (6 bases). Looked up from germline, CDR1 is SGHRS and CDR2 is YFSETQ. Trimming took 4 bases from V and 2 from J, leaving 14 bases between them. There are 15 residues in the CDR3. The CDR3 reads CASSQSGYYTDTQYF. CDR3 coding DNA: TGCGCCAGCAGCCAAAGCGGGTACTACACAGATACGCAGTATTTT.

The chain links TRBV7-9 to TRBJ2-1; D unclear. The CDR3 spans 12 residues. Trimming cost V 0 bases and J 8 bases, with 5 bases left between them. The germline gives CDR1 SEHNR, CDR2 FQNEAQ (reference sequence). CDR3 coding DNA: TGTGCCAGCAGCTTAGCGGGGTATGAGCAGTTCTTC. This codes for CASSLAGYEQFF.

The chain has TRBV10-3 and TRBJ2-1, with 16 bases identical to TRBD2. The CDR3 runs 18 residues. Trimming at V came to 8 bases and at J to 2 bases, leaving 9 bases not matched to a gene. CDR1 and CDR2 from the germline V gene are ENHRY and SYGVKD. Here the CDR3 DNA reads TGTGCCATCGGAACCGGGACTAGCGGGGGGGCGGCCTACAATGAGCAGTTCTTC. Encoded protein: CAIGTGTSGGAAYNEQFF.

The chain recombines TRBV9 with TRBJ1-4; a weak D match, TRBD1 (5 bases). The germline V gene encodes CDR1 SGDLS and CDR2 YYNGEE. The CDR3 loop spans 15 amino acids. Trimming took off 0 bases at V and 7 bases at J, with 13 bases between the two ends. CDR3 DNA: TGTGCCAGCAGCGTAGAAGGCAGGGCGGGTGAAAAACTGTTTTTT. Encoded protein: CASSVEGRAGEKLFF.

The chain combines TRBV5-1 with TRBJ2-7; TRBD2 agrees at 8 bases. Trimming at V came to 1 base and at J to 4 bases, leaving 1 base not matched to a gene. The CDR3 spans 13 residues. Germline V CDR1 and CDR2: SGHRS, YFSETQ. The CDR3 nucleotides are TGCGCCAGCAGCTTGAGCGGGGGTTACGAGCAGTACTTC. It codes for CASSLSGGYEQYF.

The chain recombines TRBV13 with TRBJ1-3, with D hard to call. The germline V gene encodes CDR1 PRHDT and CDR2 FYEKMQ (reference sequence). Trimming removed 1 base at V and 2 bases at J, with 15 bases between. This CDR3 contains 17 residues. The CDR3 sequence is CASSLVAGREPGNTIYF. CDR3 nucleotides: TGTGCCAGCAGCTTAGTAGCGGGGAGAGAACCTGGAAACACCATATATTTT.

The chain uses TRBV7-8 and TRBJ2-3, with D tentatively TRBD1 or TRBD2 (6 bases each). V lost 5 bases and J 2 bases, leaving 14 bases between the germline ends. From germline, CDR1 is SGHVS and CDR2 FQNEAQ. The CDR3 spans 15 residues. The CDR3 DNA reads TGTGCCAGCAGCCGCGGGACATCTTACACAGATACGCAGTATTTT. Amino acid sequence: CASSRGTSYTDTQYF. Variable domain in full (rest from reference TRBV7-8 and TRBJ2-3): GAGVSQSPRYKVAKRGQDVALRCDPISGHVSLFWYQQALGQGPEFLTYFQNEAQLDKSGLPSDRFFAERPEGSVSTLKIQRTQQEDSAVYLCASSRGTSYTDTQYFGPGTRLTVL.

The table lists this clone with a few counts. The V call is TRBV5-1, the J call TRBJ2-1; D perhaps matches TRBD1 (6 bases). The CDR3 spans 16 residues. Trimming left V 2 bases short and J 9 bases short, with 21 bases between. Germline V lookup: CDR1 SGHRS, CDR2 YFSETQ. CDR3 nucleotide sequence: TGCGCCAGCAGCTTCTACTCCGGGACAACCCGAGGTGAGCAGTTCTTC. Translated: CASSFYSGTTRGEQFF.